The rows below give T cell receptor beta chains drawn from one sample of a study of pediatric ulcerative colitis. Sequenced by immunoSEQ multiplex PCR; TCRdb stores in-frame clones only, minus some. Seen here are 37,000 or so clones, approximately 82% observed once, and the top ten hold approximately 25%. The material sequenced was blood. All receptors derive from a girl aged 10 to 17 with moderate ulcerative colitis. Each CDR3 is given with its conserved first and last residue. Clone size is shown for a subset of rows, as once, few, many or a class of expanded clone.

clone_size: once
j_call: TRBJ1-4
v_call: TRBV2
cdr3_aa: CASSVDRGIEKLFF

clone_size: once
j_call: TRBJ2-1
v_call: TRBV2
cdr3_aa: CASSGGSVLGEQFF

clone_size: -
j_call: TRBJ2-1
v_call: TRBV7-9
cdr3_aa: CASSPGLAGGPSYNEQFF

clone_size: -
j_call: TRBJ2-4
v_call: TRBV2
cdr3_aa: CASRGGRRDIQYF

clone_size: -
j_call: TRBJ1-1
v_call: TRBV19
cdr3_aa: CASSIGRGNTEAFF

clone_size: once
j_call: TRBJ2-5
v_call: TRBV9
cdr3_aa: CASSVGNRVETQYF

clone_size: -
j_call: TRBJ2-7
v_call: TRBV11-2
cdr3_aa: CASSHQRDSSNTGLYEQYF

clone_size: -
j_call: TRBJ1-2
v_call: TRBV28
cdr3_aa: CASSPRGGGYTF

clone_size: -
j_call: TRBJ2-7
v_call: TRBV28
cdr3_aa: CASSLGRVGYEQYF

clone_size: -
j_call: TRBJ2-1
v_call: TRBV5-1
cdr3_aa: CASSLGSVGYNEQFF

clone_size: -
j_call: TRBJ2-1
v_call: TRBV30
cdr3_aa: CAWEDWNYNEQFF

clone_size: -
j_call: TRBJ2-7
v_call: TRBV6-5
cdr3_aa: CASKSLGGLYEQYF

clone_size: -
j_call: TRBJ1-1
v_call: TRBV5-1
cdr3_aa: CASSLRGNTEAFF

clone_size: -
j_call: TRBJ2-1
v_call: TRBV7-8
cdr3_aa: CASSLGAKGNEQFF

clone_size: -
j_call: TRBJ2-7
v_call: TRBV4-1
cdr3_aa: CASSQLVGQGATYEQYF

clone_size: -
j_call: TRBJ1-1
v_call: TRBV5-1
cdr3_aa: CASSLGGIQGRGAEAFF

clone_size: -
j_call: TRBJ1-1
v_call: TRBV28
cdr3_aa: CASSLVPNTEAFF

clone_size: -
j_call: TRBJ2-7
v_call: TRBV5-1
cdr3_aa: CASSFDSSGYEQYF

clone_size: -
j_call: TRBJ2-7
v_call: TRBV4-1
cdr3_aa: CASSQFLAASYEQYF

clone_size: -
j_call: TRBJ2-7
v_call: TRBV2
cdr3_aa: CASSESVGRREQYF

clone_size: -
j_call: TRBJ1-1
v_call: TRBV7-9
cdr3_aa: CASSFGSHTEAFF

clone_size: -
j_call: TRBJ1-2
v_call: TRBV9
cdr3_aa: CASSVFGPPGGYGYTF

clone_size: -
j_call: TRBJ1-1
v_call: TRBV5-1
cdr3_aa: CASSQGQNTEAFF

clone_size: -
j_call: TRBJ1-4
v_call: TRBV29-1
cdr3_aa: CSVAPGTGRELFF

clone_size: -
j_call: TRBJ1-4
v_call: TRBV5-5
cdr3_aa: CASSLPQENEKLFF

clone_size: -
j_call: TRBJ2-5
v_call: TRBV2
cdr3_aa: CASSQGPGQTQETQYF

clone_size: -
j_call: TRBJ2-7
v_call: TRBV11-2
cdr3_aa: CASSAGTGGYEQYF

clone_size: -
j_call: TRBJ2-7
v_call: TRBV27
cdr3_aa: CASSLIGDRMYEQYF

clone_size: -
j_call: TRBJ1-2
v_call: TRBV6-1
cdr3_aa: CASTERRPEGYTF

clone_size: once
j_call: TRBJ1-1
v_call: TRBV6-1
cdr3_aa: CASSSGAEAFF

clone_size: -
j_call: TRBJ2-1
v_call: TRBV7-9
cdr3_aa: CASSLYPGGREEQFF

clone_size: few
j_call: TRBJ1-6
v_call: TRBV14
cdr3_aa: CASSIQDKYNSPLHF

clone_size: -
j_call: TRBJ2-3
v_call: TRBV4-2
cdr3_aa: CASSHFSGGADTQYF

clone_size: -
j_call: TRBJ2-7
v_call: TRBV29-1
cdr3_aa: CSVATDYEQYF

clone_size: -
j_call: TRBJ1-1
v_call: TRBV6-5
cdr3_aa: CASSQSYTEAFF

clone_size: -
j_call: TRBJ2-7
v_call: TRBV5-1
cdr3_aa: CASSLDRAREQYF

clone_size: -
j_call: TRBJ2-1
v_call: TRBV11-1
cdr3_aa: CASSPGQLNNEQFF

clone_size: -
j_call: TRBJ1-4
v_call: TRBV6-6
cdr3_aa: CASSYSGGGGEKLFF

clone_size: -
j_call: TRBJ1-6
v_call: TRBV5-1
cdr3_aa: CASSGMTGDYNSPLHF

clone_size: few
j_call: TRBJ1-5
v_call: TRBV18
cdr3_aa: CASSPGRSNQPQHF

clone_size: -
j_call: TRBJ1-1
v_call: TRBV7-2
cdr3_aa: CASSPQGWDTEAFF